The entry below gives a single T cell receptor beta chain sequence along with its context. As yet, its antigen is unknown. The data are from a study of T cell responses to AZD1222 COVID-19 vaccine. Regarding the study as a whole: AZD1222 recipients seropositive at baseline numbered only six or seven. Among the donors, most were white British and more were female, and clonal diversity was possibly underestimated. At 160-218 and 743-854, vaccine-associated CD4 TCRs were dominant, and they spanned spike. Close to half of all spike-specific TCRs reportedly target regions of the variants that are unmutated.

V lost 2 bases and J 2 bases, leaving 10 bases between the germline ends. Germline V gives CDR1 SGHDN, CDR2 FVKESK. CDR3 length equals 14 residues. Generated by immunoSEQ multiplex PCR, the TCRdb table keeps only in-frame clones and is missing some. The sample comprises 150,000 to 200,000 clones, more than 80% of which are singletons, and 3.5% to 5.5% rests with the top ten. Sequencing was performed on peripheral blood, taken 28 days after the second dose of the MenACWY control vaccine. This receptor was obtained from an adult who received the MenACWY meningococcal vaccine as a control. The J gene is TRBJ2-7, the V gene TRBV14; the D call may be TRBD1 or TRBD2 (5 bases each). CDR3 protein: CASSQHEGPYEQYF. The CDR3 DNA sequence: TGTGCCAGCAGCCAACACGAGGGGCCCTACGAGCAGTACTTC.